This T cell receptor (beta chain) came from a study of response to subunit inactivated influenza vaccine. TCRdb called the RT-PCR reads again in MiXCR, with one record for every CDR3 protein. There are roughly 790,000 distinct CDR3 sequences in the sample; 21% occur only once, and 9.5% to 13% lies in the top ten. The CDR3 spans 12 residues. The V end lost 3 bases, the J end lost 8 bases, and 10 bases lay between the germline ends. The germline V gene encodes CDR1 DFQATT and CDR2 SNEGSKA (reference sequence). This clonotype was seen at least ten times. The clonotype comes from a man aged 45-65 years who received an inactivated influenza vaccine. The chain joins TRBV20-1 to TRBJ1-4; a weak D match, TRBD1 (6 bases). The sequencing used PBMCs from blood, collected 5 days after vaccination. As DNA, the CDR3 is TGCAGTGCTAGGAGACAGGCCGAAAAACTGTTTTTT. Translating gives CSARRQAEKLFF.